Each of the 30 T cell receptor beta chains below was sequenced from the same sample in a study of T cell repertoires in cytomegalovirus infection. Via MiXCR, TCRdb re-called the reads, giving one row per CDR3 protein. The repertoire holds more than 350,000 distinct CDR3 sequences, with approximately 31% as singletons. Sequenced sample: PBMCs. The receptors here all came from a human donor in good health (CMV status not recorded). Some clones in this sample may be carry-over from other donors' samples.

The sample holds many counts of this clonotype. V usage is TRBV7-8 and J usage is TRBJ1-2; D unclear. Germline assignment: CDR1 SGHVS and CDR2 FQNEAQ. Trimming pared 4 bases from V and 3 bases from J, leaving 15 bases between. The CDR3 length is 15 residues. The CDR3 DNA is TGTGCCAGCAGCTCCCAACTGGGGAAGTACTATGGCTACACCTTC. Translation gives CASSSQLGKYYGYTF.

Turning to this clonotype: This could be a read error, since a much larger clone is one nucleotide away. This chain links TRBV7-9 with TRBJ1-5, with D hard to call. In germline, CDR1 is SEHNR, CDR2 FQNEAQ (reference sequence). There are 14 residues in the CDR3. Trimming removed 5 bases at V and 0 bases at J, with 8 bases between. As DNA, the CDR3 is TGTGCCAGCAGCGCAGACACTAGCAATCAGCCCCAGCATTTT. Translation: CASSADTSNQPQHF.

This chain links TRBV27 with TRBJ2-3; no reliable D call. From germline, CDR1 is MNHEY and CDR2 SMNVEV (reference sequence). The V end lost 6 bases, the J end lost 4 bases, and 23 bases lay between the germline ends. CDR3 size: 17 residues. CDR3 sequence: CASRTATDPQGSDTQYF. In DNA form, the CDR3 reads TGTGCCAGCAGGACGGCCACGGACCCCCAAGGCTCAGATACGCAGTATTTT.

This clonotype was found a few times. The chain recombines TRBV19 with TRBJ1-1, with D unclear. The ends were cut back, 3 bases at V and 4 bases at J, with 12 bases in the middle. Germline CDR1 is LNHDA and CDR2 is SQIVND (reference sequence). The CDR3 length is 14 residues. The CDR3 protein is CASSMDPPGTEAFF. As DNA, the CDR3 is TGTGCCAGTAGTATGGACCCCCCGGGCACTGAAGCTTTCTTT. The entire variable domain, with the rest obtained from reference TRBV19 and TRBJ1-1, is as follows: DGGITQSPKYLFRKEGQNVTLSCEQNLNHDAMYWYRQDPGQGLRLIYYSQIVNDFQKGDIAEGYSVSREKKESFPLTVTSAQKNPTAFYLCASSMDPPGTEAFFGQGTRLTVV.

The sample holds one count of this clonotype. CDR3 DNA: TGTGCCAGCAATCCGGGACAGGTGATGGGCCGGCCCCAGCATTTT. Translating gives CASNPGQVMGRPQHF. The rearrangement uses TRBV6-1 and TRBJ1-5; 8 bases align to TRBD1. V lost 7 bases and J lost 9; bases outside the gene matches: 14. The CDR3 spans 15 residues. Germline V CDR1 and CDR2: MNHNS, SASEGT.

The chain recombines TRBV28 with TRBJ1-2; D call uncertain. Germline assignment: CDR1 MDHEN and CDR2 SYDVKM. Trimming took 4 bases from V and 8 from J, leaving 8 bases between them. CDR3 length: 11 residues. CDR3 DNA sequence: TGTGCCAGCAGTTCTTCCGTCGGCTACACCTTC. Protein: CASSSSVGYTF.

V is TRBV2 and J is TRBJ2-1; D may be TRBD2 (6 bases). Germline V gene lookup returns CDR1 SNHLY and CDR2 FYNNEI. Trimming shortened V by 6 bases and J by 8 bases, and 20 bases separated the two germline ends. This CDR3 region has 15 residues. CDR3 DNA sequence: TGTGCCAGCAGCCCGGGGGAGTATGGGCGGGATGAGCAGTTCTTC. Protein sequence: CASSPGEYGRDEQFF. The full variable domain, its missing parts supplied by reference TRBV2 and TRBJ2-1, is EPEVTQTPSHQVTQMGQEVILRCVPISNHLYFYWYRQILGQKVEFLVSFYNNEISEKSEIFDDQFSVERPDGSNFTLKIRSTKLEDSAMYFCASSPGEYGRDEQFFGPGTRLTVL.

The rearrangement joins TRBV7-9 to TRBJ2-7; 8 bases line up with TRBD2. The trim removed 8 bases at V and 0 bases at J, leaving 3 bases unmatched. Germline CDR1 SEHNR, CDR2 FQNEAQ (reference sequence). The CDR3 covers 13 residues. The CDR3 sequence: CASREGSSYEQYF. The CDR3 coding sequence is TGTGCCAGCCGGGAGGGTAGCTCCTACGAGCAGTACTTC.

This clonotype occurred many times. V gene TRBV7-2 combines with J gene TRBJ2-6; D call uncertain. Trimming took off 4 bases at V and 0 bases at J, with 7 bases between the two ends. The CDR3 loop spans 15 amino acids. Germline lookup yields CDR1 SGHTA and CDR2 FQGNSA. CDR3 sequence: CASSSRLSGANVLTF. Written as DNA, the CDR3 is TGTGCCAGCAGCTCCCGCCTCTCTGGGGCCAACGTCCTGACTTTC.

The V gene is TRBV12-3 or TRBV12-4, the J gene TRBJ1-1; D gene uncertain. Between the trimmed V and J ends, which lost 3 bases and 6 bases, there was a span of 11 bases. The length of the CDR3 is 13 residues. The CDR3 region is CASSFSTTPEAFF. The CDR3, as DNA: TGTGCCAGCAGTTTTTCGACCACCCCTGAAGCTTTCTTT.

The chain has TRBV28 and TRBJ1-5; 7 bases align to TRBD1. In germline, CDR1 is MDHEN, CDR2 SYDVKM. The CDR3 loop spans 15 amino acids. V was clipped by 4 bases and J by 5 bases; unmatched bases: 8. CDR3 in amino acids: CASSYEGAGYQPQHF. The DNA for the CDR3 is TGTGCCAGCAGTTACGAGGGGGCGGGATATCAGCCCCAGCATTTT.

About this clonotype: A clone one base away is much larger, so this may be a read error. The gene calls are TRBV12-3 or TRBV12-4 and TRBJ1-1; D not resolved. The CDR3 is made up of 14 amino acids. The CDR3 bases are TGTGCCGGCAGTTTGAGGGCGGGTGCGGCAGGAGCTTTCTTT. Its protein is CAGSLRAGAAGAFF.

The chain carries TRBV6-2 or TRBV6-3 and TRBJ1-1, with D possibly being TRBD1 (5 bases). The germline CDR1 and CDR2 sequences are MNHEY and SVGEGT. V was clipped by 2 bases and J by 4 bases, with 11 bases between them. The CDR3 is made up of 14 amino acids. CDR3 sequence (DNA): TGTGCCAGCAGTTACCCCCACAGGTCCACTGAAGCTTTCTTT. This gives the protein CASSYPHRSTEAFF.

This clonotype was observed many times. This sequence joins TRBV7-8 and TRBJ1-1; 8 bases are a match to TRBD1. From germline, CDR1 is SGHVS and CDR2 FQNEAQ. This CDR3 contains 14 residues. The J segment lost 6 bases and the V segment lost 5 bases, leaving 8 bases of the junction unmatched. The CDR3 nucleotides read TGTGCCAGCAGCCAACGACAGGGGACGGCTGAAGCTTTCTTT. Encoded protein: CASSQRQGTAEAFF.

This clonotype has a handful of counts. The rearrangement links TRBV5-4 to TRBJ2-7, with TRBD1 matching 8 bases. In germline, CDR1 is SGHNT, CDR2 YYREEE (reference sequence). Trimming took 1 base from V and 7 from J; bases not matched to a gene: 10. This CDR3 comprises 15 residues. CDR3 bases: TGTGCCAGCAGCTTGTCAGGGGGCGCGTCTCTTGAGCAGTACTTC. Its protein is CASSLSGGASLEQYF.

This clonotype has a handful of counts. The CDR3 spells CASSRLGNTGELFF. The CDR3 nucleotides are TGTGCCAGCAGTAGGTTGGGGAACACCGGGGAGCTGTTTTTT. V usage is TRBV6-2 or TRBV6-3 and J usage is TRBJ2-2; D uncertain. This CDR3 is built from 14 residues. Trimming took 5 bases from V and 1 from J, leaving 8 bases between them. Germline CDR1 and CDR2: MNHEY and SVGEGT.

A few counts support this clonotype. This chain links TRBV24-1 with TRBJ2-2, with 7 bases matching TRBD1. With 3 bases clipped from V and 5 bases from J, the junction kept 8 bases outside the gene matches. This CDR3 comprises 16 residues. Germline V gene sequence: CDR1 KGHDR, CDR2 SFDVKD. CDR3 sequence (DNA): TGTGCCACCAGTGATGACCACAGGGGCCGGACCGGGGAGCTGTTTTTT. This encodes CATSDDHRGRTGELFF.

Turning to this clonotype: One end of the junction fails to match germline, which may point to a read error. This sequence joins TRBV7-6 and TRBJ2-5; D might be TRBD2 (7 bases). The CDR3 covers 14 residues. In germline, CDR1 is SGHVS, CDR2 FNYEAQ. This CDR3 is CASSLAGGQETPYF. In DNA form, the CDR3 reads TGTGCCAGCAGCTTAGCGGGGGGGCAAGAAACCCCGTACTTC. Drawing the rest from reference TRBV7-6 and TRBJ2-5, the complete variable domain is GAGVSQSPRYKVTKRGQDVALRCDPISGHVSLYWYRQALGQGPEFLTYFNYEAQQDKSGLPNDRFSAERPEGSISTLTIQRTEQRDSAMYRCASSLAGGQETPYFGPGTRLLVL.

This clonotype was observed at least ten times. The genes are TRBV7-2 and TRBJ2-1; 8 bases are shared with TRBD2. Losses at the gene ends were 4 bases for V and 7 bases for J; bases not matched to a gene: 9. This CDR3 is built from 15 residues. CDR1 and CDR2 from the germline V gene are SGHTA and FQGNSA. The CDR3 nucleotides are TGTGCCAGCAGCTCCAGCGGGGGACGTAAGAATGAGCAGTTCTTC. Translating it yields CASSSSGGRKNEQFF.

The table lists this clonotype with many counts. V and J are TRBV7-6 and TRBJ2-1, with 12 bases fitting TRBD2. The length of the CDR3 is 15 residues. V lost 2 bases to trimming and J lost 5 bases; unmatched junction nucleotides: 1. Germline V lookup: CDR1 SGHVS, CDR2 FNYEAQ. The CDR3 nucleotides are TGTGCCAGCAGCTTACGACTAGCGGGGGACAATGAGCAGTTCTTC. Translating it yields CASSLRLAGDNEQFF. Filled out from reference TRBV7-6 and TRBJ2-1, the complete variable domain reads GAGVSQSPRYKVTKRGQDVALRCDPISGHVSLYWYRQALGQGPEFLTYFNYEAQQDKSGLPNDRFSAERPEGSISTLTIQRTEQRDSAMYRCASSLRLAGDNEQFFGPGTRLTVL.

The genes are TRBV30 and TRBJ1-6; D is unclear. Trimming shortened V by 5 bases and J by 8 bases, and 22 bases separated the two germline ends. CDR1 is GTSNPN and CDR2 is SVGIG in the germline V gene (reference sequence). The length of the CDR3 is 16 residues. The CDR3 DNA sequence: TGTGCCTGGTCCGTTCGAGTCCGGGGATCAGATTCACCCCTCCACTTT. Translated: CAWSVRVRGSDSPLHF.

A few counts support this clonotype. CDR3 residues: CASSPSLGLAGGGEQFF. For the CDR3, the DNA is TGCGCCAGCAGCCCGAGCCTGGGACTAGCGGGGGGTGGGGAGCAGTTCTTC. The chain couples TRBV4-3 to TRBJ2-1; 15 bases fit TRBD2. This CDR3 contains 17 residues. The trim removed 4 bases at V and 10 bases at J, leaving 11 bases unmatched. CDR1 and CDR2 from the germline V gene are LGHNA and YSLEER.

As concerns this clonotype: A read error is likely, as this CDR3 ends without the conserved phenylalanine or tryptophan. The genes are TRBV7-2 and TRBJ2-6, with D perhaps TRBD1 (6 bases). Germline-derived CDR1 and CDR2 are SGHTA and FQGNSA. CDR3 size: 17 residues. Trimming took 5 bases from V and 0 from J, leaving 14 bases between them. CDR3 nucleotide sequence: TGTGCCAGCAGCATCAGGGGATTAGGCTCTGGGGCCAACGTCCTGACTTTA. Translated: CASSIRGLGSGANVLTL.

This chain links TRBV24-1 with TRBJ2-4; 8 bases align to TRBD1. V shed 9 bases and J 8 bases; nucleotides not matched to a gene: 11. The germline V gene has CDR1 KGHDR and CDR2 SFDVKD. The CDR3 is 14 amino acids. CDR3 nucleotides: TGTGCCACCGCAGACCTGGACAGGGATGACATTCAGTACTTC. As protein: CATADLDRDDIQYF.

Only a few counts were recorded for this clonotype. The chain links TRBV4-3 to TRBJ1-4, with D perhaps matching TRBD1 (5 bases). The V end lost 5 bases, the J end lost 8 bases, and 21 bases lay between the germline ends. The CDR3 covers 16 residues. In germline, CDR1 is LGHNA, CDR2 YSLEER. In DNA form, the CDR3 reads TGCGCCAGCAGCTCCCCCGTCCGGGACCGGGTCGAAAAACTGTTTTTT. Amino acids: CASSSPVRDRVEKLFF.

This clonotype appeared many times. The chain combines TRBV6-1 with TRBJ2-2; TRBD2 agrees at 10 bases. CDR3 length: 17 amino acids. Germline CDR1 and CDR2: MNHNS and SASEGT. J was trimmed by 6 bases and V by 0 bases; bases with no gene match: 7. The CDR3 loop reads CASSEARSGGLPGELFF. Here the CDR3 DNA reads TGTGCCAGCAGTGAAGCCCGTAGCGGGGGGTTACCCGGGGAGCTGTTTTTT.

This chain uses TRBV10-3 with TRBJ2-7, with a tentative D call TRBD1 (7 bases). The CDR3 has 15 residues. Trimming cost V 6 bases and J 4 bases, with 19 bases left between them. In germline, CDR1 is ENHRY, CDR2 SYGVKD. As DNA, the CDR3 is TGTGCCATCAGCCAGGGGGGACAGAAAATTTACGAGCAGTACTTC. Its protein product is CAISQGGQKIYEQYF.

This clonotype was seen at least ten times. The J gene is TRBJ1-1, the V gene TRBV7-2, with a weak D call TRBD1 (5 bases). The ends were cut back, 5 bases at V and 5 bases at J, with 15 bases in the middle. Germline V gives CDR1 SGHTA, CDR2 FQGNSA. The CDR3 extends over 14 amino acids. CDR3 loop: CASSPVREETEAFF. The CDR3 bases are TGTGCCAGCAGCCCCGTCAGGGAGGAGACTGAAGCTTTCTTT.

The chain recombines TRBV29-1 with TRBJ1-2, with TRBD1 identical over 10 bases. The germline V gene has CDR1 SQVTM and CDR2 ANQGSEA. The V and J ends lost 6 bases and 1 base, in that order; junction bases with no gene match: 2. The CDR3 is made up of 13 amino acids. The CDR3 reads CSVGTGDNYGYTF. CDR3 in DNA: TGCAGCGTAGGGACAGGGGATAACTATGGCTACACCTTC.

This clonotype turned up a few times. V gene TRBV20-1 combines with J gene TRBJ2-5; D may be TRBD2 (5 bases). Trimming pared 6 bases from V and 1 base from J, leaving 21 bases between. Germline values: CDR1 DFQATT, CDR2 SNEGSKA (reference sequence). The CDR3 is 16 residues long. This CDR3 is CSAPPRPGVLQETQYF. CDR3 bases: TGCAGTGCGCCCCCGAGGCCCGGGGTCCTCCAAGAGACCCAGTACTTC.